This T cell receptor beta chain is drawn from a study of T cell responses to AZD1222 COVID-19 vaccine. Method: immunoSEQ multiplex PCR; TCRdb's copy keeps in-frame clones and lacks some. The table lists under 200,000 clones, about 92% of them singletons. This CDR3 has 15 residues. The V end lost 0 bases, the J end lost 4 bases, and 10 bases lay between the germline ends. Germline V gives CDR1 MNHEY, CDR2 SVGAGI. The TCR was taken from an adult in good health. The chain carries TRBV6-5 and TRBJ2-1; D call uncertain. The sequencing here drew on peripheral blood, taken on day 0 of AZD1222 vaccination. The CDR3 DNA reads TGTGCCAGCAGTTACTCAGGGTATCGGTACAATGAGCAGTTCTTC. Protein: CASSYSGYRYNEQFF.